A selection of T cell receptor beta chains follows, all from one sample in a study of tumor-infiltrating lymphocytes in primary liver carcinoma. Via MiXCR, TCRdb re-called the multiplex PCR reads, giving one row per CDR3 protein. This sample carries about 210,000 distinct CDR3 sequences, around 85% of them seen once, and the ten largest clones take around 18%. Sequencing was performed on tumor tissue from primary liver carcinoma. The receptors come from a man aged 40-49 years with primary liver carcinoma and hepatitis B virus infection. The CDR3 runs from the conserved cysteine through the conserved F or W. D genes are given only for firm matches.

TRBJ1-1,15,-,TRBV30,CAWSASRRGNTEDFF,TGTGCCTGGAGTGCCTCACGACGGGGGAACACCGAAGATTTCTTT
TRBJ2-1,16,TRBD1,TRBV4-2,CVSNHAGGQGNNEQFF,TGTGTCAGCAACCACGCAGGGGGACAGGGGAACAATGAGCAGTTCTTC
TRBJ2-7,16,TRBD1,TRBV28,CASSLEGACGAYEQYF,TGTGCCAGCAGTTTAGAGGGGGCTTGTGGGGCCTACGAACAGTACTTC
TRBJ2-1,13,-,TRBV11-2,CASSSELYNEQSF,TGTGCCAGCAGCTCAGAATTATACAATGAGCAATCATTC
TRBJ2-4,17,TRBD2,TRBV11-1,CASSFPETSWTKDIQYF,TGTGCTAGCAGCTTTCCCGAGACTAGCTGGACCAAAGACATTCAGTACTTC
TRBJ2-1,15,-,TRBV18,CASSPLSSVHGEQFF,TGTGCCAGCTCACCACTGTCTAGCGTCCATGGTGAGCAGTTCTTC
TRBJ2-3,16,TRBD2,TRBV6-2/TRBV6-3,CASSYGLAGITDMQYF,TGTGCTAGCAGTTACGGTCTAGCGGGAATCACAGATATGCAGTATTTT
TRBJ2-1,14,-,TRBV11-3,CASSLGVSNNEHFF,TGTGCTAGCAGCTTAGGCGTTTCGAACAATGAGCACTTCTTC
TRBJ2-7,15,TRBD2,TRBV5-6,CASSLRLAGDYEQYF,TGTGCCAGTAGCTTGAGACTAGCGGGAGACTACGAGCAGTACTTC
TRBJ2-3,16,TRBD2,TRBV11-2,CASSRENGRVAGTHYF,TGTGCCAGCAGCCGGGAAAATGGGAGGGTCGCAGGTACGCACTATTTT
TRBJ2-2,14,-,TRBV6-5,CATYSGLITVELFF,TGTGCCACTTACTCCGGATTAATTACCGTGGAGCTGTTTTTT
TRBJ1-1,13,TRBD1,TRBV6-6,CASLTGVNTETLF,TGTGCCAGCCTGACAGGGGTCAACACTGAAACTCTCTTT
TRBJ2-7,14,-,TRBV6-2/TRBV6-3,CASSGESRDYEQYF,TGTGCTAGCAGTGGGGAATCAAGGGACTACGAGCAGTACTTC